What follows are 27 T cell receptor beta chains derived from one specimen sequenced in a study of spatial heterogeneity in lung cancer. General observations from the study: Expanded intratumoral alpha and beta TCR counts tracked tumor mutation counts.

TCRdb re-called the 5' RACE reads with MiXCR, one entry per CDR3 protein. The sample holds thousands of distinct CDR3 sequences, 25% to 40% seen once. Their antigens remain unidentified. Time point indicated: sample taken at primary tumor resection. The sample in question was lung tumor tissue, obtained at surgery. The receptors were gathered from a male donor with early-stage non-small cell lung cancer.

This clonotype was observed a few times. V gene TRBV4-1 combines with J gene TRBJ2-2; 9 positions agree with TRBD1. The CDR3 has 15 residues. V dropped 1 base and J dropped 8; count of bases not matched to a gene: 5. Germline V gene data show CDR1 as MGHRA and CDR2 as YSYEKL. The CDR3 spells CASSQVGQGGGELFF. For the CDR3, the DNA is TGCGCCAGCAGCCAAGTGGGACAGGGTGGAGGGGAGCTGTTTTTT.

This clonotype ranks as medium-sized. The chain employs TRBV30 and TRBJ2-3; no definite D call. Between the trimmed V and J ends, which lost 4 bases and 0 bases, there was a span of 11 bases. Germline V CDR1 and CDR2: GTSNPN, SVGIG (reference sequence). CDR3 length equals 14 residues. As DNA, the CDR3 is TGTGCCTGGAATCCGACCTCGAGCACAGATACGCAGTATTTT. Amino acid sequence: CAWNPTSSTDTQYF.

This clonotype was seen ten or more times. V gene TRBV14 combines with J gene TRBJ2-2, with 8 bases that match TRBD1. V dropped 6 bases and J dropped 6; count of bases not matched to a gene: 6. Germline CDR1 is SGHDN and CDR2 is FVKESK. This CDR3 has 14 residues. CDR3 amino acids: CASRKTGESGELFF. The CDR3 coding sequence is TGTGCCAGCAGGAAGACAGGGGAGTCCGGGGAGCTGTTTTTT.

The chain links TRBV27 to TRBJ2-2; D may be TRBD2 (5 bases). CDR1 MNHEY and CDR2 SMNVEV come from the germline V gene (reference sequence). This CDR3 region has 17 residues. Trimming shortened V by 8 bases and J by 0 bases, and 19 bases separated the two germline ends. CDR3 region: CASLRSPISANTGELFF. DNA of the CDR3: TGTGCCAGCTTACGGAGTCCAATTAGCGCGAACACCGGGGAGCTGTTTTTT.

The CDR3 DNA reads as TGTGCCAGCAGTTTCGGCCCTAACTATGGCTACACCTTC. Protein: CASSFGPNYGYTF. The chain joins TRBV27 to TRBJ1-2, with unresolved D. V lost 3 bases and J lost 0, with 5 bases in between. The CDR3 runs to 13 residues. The V gene's germline CDR1 is MNHEY and CDR2 SMNVEV (reference sequence).

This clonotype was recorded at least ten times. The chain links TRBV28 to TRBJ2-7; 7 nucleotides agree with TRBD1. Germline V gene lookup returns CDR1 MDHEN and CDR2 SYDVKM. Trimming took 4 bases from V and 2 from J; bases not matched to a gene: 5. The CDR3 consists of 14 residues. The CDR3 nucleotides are TGTGCCAGCAGTTCACCAGGGGGAACCTACGAGCAGTACTTC. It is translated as CASSSPGGTYEQYF. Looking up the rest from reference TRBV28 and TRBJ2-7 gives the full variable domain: DVKVTQSSRYLVKRTGEKVFLECVQDMDHENMFWYRQDPGLGLRLIYFSYDVKMKEKGDIPEGYSVSREKKERFSLILESASTNQTSMYLCASSSPGGTYEQYFGPGTRLTVT.

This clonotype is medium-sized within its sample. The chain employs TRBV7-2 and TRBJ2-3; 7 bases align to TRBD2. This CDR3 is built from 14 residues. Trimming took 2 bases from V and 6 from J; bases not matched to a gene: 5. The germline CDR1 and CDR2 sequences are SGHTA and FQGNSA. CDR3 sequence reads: CASSLRAGRDTQYF. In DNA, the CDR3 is TGTGCCAGCAGCTTAAGAGCGGGGAGGGATACGCAGTATTTT.

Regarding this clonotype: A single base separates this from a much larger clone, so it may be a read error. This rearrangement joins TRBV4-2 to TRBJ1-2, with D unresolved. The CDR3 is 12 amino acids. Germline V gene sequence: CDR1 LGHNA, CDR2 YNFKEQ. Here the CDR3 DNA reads TGTGTCAGCAGCCAAGTTAGTCGAGGCTACACCTTC. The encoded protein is CVSSQVSRGYTF.

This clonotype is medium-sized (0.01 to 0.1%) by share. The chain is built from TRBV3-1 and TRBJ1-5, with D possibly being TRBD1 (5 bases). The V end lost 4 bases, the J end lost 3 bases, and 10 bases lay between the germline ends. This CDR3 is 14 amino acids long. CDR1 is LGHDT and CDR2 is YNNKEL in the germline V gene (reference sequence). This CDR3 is CASSPAGNNQPQHF. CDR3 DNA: TGTGCCAGCAGCCCGGCAGGGAACAATCAGCCCCAGCATTTT.

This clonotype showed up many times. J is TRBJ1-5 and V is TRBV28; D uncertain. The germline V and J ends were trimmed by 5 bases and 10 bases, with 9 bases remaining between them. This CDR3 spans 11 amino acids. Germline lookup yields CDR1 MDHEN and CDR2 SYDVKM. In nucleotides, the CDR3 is TGTGCCAGCAGTGGCAGGATTCCCCAGCATTTT. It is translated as CASSGRIPQHF.

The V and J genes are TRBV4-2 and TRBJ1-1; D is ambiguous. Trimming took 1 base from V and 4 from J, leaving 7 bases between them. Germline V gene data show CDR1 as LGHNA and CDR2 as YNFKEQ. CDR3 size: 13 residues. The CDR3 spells CASSQGAGTEAFF. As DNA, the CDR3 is TGTGCCAGCAGCCAAGGGGCTGGCACTGAAGCTTTCTTT.

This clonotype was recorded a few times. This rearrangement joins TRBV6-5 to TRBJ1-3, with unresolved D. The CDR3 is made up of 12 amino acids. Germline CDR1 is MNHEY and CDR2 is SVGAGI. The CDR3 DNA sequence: TGTGCTTGTGGGAACTCTGGAAACACCATATATTTT. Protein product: CACGNSGNTIYF.

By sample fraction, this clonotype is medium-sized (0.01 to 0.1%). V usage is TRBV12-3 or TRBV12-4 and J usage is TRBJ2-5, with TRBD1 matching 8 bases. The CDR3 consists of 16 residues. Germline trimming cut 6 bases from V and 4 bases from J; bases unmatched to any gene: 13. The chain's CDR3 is CASSPGRQGWLETQYF. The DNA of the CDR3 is TGTGCCAGCAGCCCCGGGAGACAGGGGTGGCTAGAGACCCAGTACTTC.

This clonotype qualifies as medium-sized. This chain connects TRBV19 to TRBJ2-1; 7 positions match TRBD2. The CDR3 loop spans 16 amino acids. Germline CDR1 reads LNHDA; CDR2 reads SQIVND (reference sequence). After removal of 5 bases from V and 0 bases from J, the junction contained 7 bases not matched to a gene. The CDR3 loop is CASSSPAGDSYNEQFF. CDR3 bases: TGTGCCAGTAGTTCCCCTGCGGGGGACTCCTACAATGAGCAGTTCTTC.

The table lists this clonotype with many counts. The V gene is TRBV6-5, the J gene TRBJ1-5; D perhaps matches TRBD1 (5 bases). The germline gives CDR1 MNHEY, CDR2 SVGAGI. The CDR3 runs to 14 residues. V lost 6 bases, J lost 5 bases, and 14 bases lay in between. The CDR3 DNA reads TGTGCCAGCAGCTATCGCAGGGCAGATCAGCCCCAGCATTTT. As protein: CASSYRRADQPQHF.

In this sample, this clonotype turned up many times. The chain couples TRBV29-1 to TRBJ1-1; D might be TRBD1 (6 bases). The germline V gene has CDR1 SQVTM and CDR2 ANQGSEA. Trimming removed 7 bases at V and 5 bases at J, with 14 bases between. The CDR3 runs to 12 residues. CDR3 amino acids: CSAGDTWTEAFF. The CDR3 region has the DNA TGCAGCGCAGGGGACACATGGACTGAAGCTTTCTTT. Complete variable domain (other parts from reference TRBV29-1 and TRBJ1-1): SAVISQKPSRDICQRGTSLTIQCQVDSQVTMMFWYRQQPGQSLTLIATANQGSEATYESGFVIDKFPISRPNLTFSTLTVSNMSPEDSSIYLCSAGDTWTEAFFGQGTRLTVV.

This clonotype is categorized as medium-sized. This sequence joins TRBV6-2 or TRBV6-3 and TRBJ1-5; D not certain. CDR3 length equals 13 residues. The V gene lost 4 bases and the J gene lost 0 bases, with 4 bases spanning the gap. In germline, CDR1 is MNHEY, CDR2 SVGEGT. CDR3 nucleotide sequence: TGTGCCAGCAGTTCTCTTAGCAATCAGCCCCAGCATTTT. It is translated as CASSSLSNQPQHF.

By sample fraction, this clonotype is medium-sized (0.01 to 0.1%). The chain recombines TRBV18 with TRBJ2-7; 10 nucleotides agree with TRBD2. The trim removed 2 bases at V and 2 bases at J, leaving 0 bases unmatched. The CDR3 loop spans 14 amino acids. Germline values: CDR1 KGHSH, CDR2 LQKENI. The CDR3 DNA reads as TGTGCCAGCTCACCAGGGACTAGCGCCTACGAGCAGTACTTC. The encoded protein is CASSPGTSAYEQYF.

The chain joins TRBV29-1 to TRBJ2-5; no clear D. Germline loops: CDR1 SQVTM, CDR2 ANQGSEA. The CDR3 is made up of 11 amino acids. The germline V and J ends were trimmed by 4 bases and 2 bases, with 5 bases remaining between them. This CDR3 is CSVANQETQYF. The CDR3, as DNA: TGCAGCGTTGCGAATCAAGAGACCCAGTACTTC.

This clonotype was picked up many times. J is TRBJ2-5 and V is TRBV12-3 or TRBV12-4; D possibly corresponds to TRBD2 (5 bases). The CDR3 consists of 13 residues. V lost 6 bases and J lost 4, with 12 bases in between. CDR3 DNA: TGTGCCAGCAGAACTACGGCGGGAGAGACCCAGTACTTC. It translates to CASRTTAGETQYF.

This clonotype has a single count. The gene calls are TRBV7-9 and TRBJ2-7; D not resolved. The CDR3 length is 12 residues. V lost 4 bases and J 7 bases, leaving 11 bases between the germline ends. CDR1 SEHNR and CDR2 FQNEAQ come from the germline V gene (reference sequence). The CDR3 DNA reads TGTGCCAGCAGCTCCGGGCTCTGGGAGCAGTACTTC. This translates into CASSSGLWEQYF.

CDR3 loop: CSAEEGSPEAFF. The DNA for the CDR3 is TGCAGTGCGGAAGAGGGCAGTCCTGAAGCTTTCTTT. The rearrangement uses TRBV20-1 and TRBJ1-1; D uncertain. The V gene lost 6 bases and the J gene lost 6 bases, with 14 bases spanning the gap. Germline-derived CDR1 and CDR2 are DFQATT and SNEGSKA (reference sequence). This CDR3 has 12 amino acids.

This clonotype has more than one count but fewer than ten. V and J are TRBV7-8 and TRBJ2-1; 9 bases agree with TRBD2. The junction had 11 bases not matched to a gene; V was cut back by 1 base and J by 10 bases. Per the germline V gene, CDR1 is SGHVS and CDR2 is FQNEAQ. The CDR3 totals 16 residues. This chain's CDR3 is CASSLVNSAGGVEQFF. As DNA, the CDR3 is TGTGCCAGCAGCTTAGTTAATTCGGCGGGGGGGGTCGAGCAGTTCTTC.

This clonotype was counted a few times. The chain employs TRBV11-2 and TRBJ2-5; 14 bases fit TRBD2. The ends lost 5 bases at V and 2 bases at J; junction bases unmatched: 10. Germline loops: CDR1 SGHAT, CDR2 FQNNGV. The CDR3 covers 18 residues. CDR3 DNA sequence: TGTGCCAGCAGCCTCAGACTAGCGGGAGGGCCGGATCAAGAGACCCAGTACTTC. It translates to CASSLRLAGGPDQETQYF.

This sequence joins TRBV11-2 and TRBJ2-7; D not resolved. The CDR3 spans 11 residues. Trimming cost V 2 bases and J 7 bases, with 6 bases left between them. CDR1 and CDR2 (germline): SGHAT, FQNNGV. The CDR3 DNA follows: TGTGCCAGCAGCTTAAAGACAGAGCAGTACTTC. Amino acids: CASSLKTEQYF.

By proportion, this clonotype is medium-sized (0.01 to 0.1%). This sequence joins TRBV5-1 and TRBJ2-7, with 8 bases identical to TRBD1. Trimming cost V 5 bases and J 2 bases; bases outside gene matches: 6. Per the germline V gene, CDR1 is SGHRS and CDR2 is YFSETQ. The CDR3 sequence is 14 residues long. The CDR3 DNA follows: TGCGCCAGCAGGACCGGGACAGGAGCCTACGAGCAGTACTTC. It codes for CASRTGTGAYEQYF.

The CDR3: CASSFRTSGAANTGELFF. The CDR3 DNA sequence: TGCGCCAGCAGCTTTAGGACTAGCGGAGCCGCGAACACCGGGGAGCTGTTTTTT. This chain uses TRBV5-1 with TRBJ2-2, with 10 positions matching TRBD2. The germline gives CDR1 SGHRS, CDR2 YFSETQ. This CDR3 has 18 residues. The trim removed 2 bases at V and 0 bases at J, leaving 7 bases unmatched.